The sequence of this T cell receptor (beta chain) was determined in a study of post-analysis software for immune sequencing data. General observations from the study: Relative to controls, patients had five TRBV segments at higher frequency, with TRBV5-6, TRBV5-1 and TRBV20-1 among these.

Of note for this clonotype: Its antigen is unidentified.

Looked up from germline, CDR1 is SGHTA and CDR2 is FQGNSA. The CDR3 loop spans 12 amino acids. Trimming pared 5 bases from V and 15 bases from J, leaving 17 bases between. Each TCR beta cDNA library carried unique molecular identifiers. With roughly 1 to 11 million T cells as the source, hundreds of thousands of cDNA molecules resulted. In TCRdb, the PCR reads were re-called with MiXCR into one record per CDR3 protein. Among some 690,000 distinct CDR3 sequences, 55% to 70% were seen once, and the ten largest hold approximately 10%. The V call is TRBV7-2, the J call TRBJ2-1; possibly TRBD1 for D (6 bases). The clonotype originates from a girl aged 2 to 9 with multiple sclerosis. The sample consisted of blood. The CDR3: CASSQNRDTGFF. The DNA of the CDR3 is TGTGCCAGCAGCCAAAACCGGGACACTGGGTTCTTC. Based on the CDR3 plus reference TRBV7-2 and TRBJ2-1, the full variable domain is GAGVSQSPSNKVTEKGKDVELRCDPISGHTALYWYRQSLGQGLEFLIYFQGNSAPDKSGLPSDRFSAERTGGSVSTLTIQRTQQEDSAVYLCASSQNRDTGFFGPGTRLTVL.